These T cell receptor beta chains were read from a single sample in a study of shared clonotypes between healthy human individuals. Profiled with immunoSEQ multiplex PCR; TCRdb holds only in-frame clones, not every one. The sample holds some 2 million clones, roughly 95% seen once. Sequencing was carried out using naive CD8+ T cells sorted from blood. These receptors all stem from a man aged 18 to 29 in good health. Each CDR3 is given with its conserved first and last residue. Fields, in order: J gene, V gene, clone size, D gene, CDR3 DNA, CDR3 protein. The D gene is left open where the match is weak. Expanded clones get a size class; other rows say once, few or many, or leave the size out.

TRBJ2-4 TRBV27 few . TGTGCCAGCGGCCCTCAGGGGCACATTCAGTACTTC CASGPQGHIQYF
TRBJ1-1 TRBV4-1 . . TGCGCCAGCAGCCAAGACTTTATCACTGAAGCTTTCTTT CASSQDFITEAFF
TRBJ1-1 TRBV28 . . TGTGCCAGCAAGATGGTAGGCCTCACTGAAGCTTTCTTT CASKMVGLTEAFF
TRBJ1-6 TRBV6-6 . . TGTGCCAGCAGTTACGAGGCAGGGGCGTTTGATTCACCCCTCCACTTT CASSYEAGAFDSPLHF
TRBJ2-3 TRBV4-1 . . TGCGCCAGCAGCCAAGAGGTCACTTCAATCACAGATACGCAGTATTTT CASSQEVTSITDTQYF
TRBJ2-7 TRBV4-1 . TRBD2 TGCGCCAGCGCCGGGACTAGTAGCCACGAGCAGTACTTC CASAGTSSHEQYF
TRBJ2-7 TRBV30 . . TGTGCCTGGAGGCATTCCGACGATACCTACGAGCAGTACTTC CAWRHSDDTYEQYF
TRBJ2-2 TRBV13 . TRBD1 TGTGCCAGCAGCTTATGGACAGGGGGCGGCGGGGAGCTGTTTTTT CASSLWTGGGGELFF
TRBJ2-1 TRBV29-1 . . TGCAGCGTTCCCGGCGGAGTCTATGCTGAGCAGTTCTTC CSVPGGVYAEQFF
TRBJ2-3 TRBV4-1 few TRBD2 TGCGCCAGCAGCCCTCCGAGAGATTCGGGGGGTATTCGCACAGATACGCAGTATTTT CASSPPRDSGGIRTDTQYF
TRBJ2-7 TRBV5-4 . TRBD2 TGTGCCAGCAGCCCTGAGACTAGCGGGACTGGCGAGCAGTACTTC CASSPETSGTGEQYF
TRBJ2-2 TRBV5-4 . TRBD1 TGTGCCAGCAGCTTGATGTGGGACAGGGCCGCCGGGGAGCTGTTTTTT CASSLMWDRAAGELFF
TRBJ2-3 TRBV30 . . TGTGCCTGGAGTGTAGAAAACAGGTTTTTCACAGATACGCAGTATTTT CAWSVENRFFTDTQYF
TRBJ2-7 TRBV14 . . TGTGCCAGCAGCCACGAGGCCTTGGGAGCCTACGAGCAGTACTTC CASSHEALGAYEQYF
TRBJ1-2 TRBV9 . . TGTGCCAGCAGCGGGTGGACACTTAGTTCGTATGGCTACACCTTC CASSGWTLSSYGYTF
TRBJ2-7 TRBV27 . TRBD1 TGTGCCAGCAGTTTATTTGGGACAGGGGTGGACGAGCAGTACTTC CASSLFGTGVDEQYF
TRBJ2-2 TRBV19 . . TGTGCCAGTAGTATAGGGGGCAGCGGGGAGCTGTTTTTT CASSIGGSGELFF
TRBJ1-6 TRBV5-1 . . TGCGCCAGCAGCTCAAACAGTAATTCACCCCTCCACTTT CASSSNSNSPLHF